The 9 T cell receptor beta chains below were found in one sample sequenced in a study of CD8 T cells in Susac syndrome. The RNA, about 0.45 to 1 ug, was put through reverse transcription using random hexamers. MiXCR, run by TCRdb on the immunoSEQ multiplex PCR reads, gives a single entry per CDR3 protein. The profile covers about 85,000 distinct CDR3 sequences, with roughly 94% appearing a single time and roughly 0.5% taken by the ten largest. Source material: CD8+ T cells from PBMCs. The receptors here all came from a human donor with Susac syndrome.

This chain links TRBV18 with TRBJ2-6; 7 positions match TRBD1. This CDR3 spans 18 amino acids. CDR1 is KGHSH and CDR2 is LQKENI in the germline V gene. The V segment lost 4 bases and the J segment 0 bases; nucleotides outside the gene matches: 9. CDR3 region: CASSQPTGLSSGANVLTF. The DNA of the CDR3 is TGTGCCAGCTCACAACCGACAGGGCTAAGCTCTGGGGCCAACGTCCTGACTTTC.

The chain couples TRBV12-3 or TRBV12-4 to TRBJ2-7, with 8 positions matching TRBD2. Germline trimming cut 7 bases from V and 7 bases from J; bases unmatched to any gene: 9. This CDR3 contains 13 residues. The CDR3 protein is CASNPGLGAEQYF. CDR3 bases: TGTGCCAGCAACCCGGGACTAGGGGCTGAGCAGTACTTC.

The gene calls are TRBV6-6 and TRBJ2-3; D possibly corresponds to TRBD1 (6 bases). The CDR3 loop spans 15 amino acids. The ends were cut back, 5 bases at V and 0 bases at J, with 12 bases in the middle. The germline V gene has CDR1 MNHNY and CDR2 SVGAGI (reference sequence). CDR3 sequence: CASSTRTASTDTQYF. CDR3 sequence (DNA): TGTGCCAGCAGTACCCGGACAGCGAGCACAGATACGCAGTATTTT.

The chain links TRBV6-4 to TRBJ2-1; 12 bases agree with TRBD2. V dropped 4 bases and J dropped 9; count of bases not matched to a gene: 1. The CDR3 spans 13 residues. Germline V CDR1 and CDR2: MRHNA, SNTAGT. The CDR3 bases are TGTGCCAGCAGTGGACTAGCGGGAGCTGAGCAGTTCTTC. Protein sequence: CASSGLAGAEQFF.

The V gene is TRBV29-1, the J gene TRBJ2-6; possible D gene TRBD1, 5 bases. This CDR3 is built from 14 residues. Germline V lookup: CDR1 SQVTM, CDR2 ANQGSEA. The V and J ends lost 7 bases and 4 bases respectively, with 14 bases between them. CDR3 loop: CSALTGSGANVLTF. DNA of the CDR3: TGCAGCGCCCTAACAGGCTCCGGGGCCAACGTCCTGACTTTC. Together with reference TRBV29-1 and TRBJ2-6, the CDR3 gives the full variable domain: SAVISQKPSRDICQRGTSLTIQCQVDSQVTMMFWYRQQPGQSLTLIATANQGSEATYESGFVIDKFPISRPNLTFSTLTVSNMSPEDSSIYLCSALTGSGANVLTFGAGSRLTVL.

This chain links TRBV6-2 or TRBV6-3 with TRBJ2-7; perhaps D is TRBD1 or TRBD2 (5 bases each). CDR1 and CDR2 (germline): MNHEY, SVGEGT. V lost 5 bases, J lost 5 bases, and 13 bases lay in between. The CDR3 runs to 13 residues. This CDR3 is CASSNQGTNEQYF. In DNA form, the CDR3 reads TGTGCCAGCAGTAACCAAGGGACGAACGAGCAGTACTTC.

The rearrangement links TRBV2 to TRBJ1-2, with no clear D. Deletions cut 6 bases from V and 3 bases from J, with 17 bases between. The CDR3 has 15 residues. CDR1 SNHLY and CDR2 FYNNEI come from the germline V gene. CDR3 coding DNA: TGTGCCAGCAGATTTGGGCGCAACAGCGACTATGGCTACACCTTC. It translates to CASRFGRNSDYGYTF.

The V call is TRBV13, the J call TRBJ1-2, with a possible D match to TRBD1 (6 bases). V dropped 5 bases and J dropped 8 bases, with 15 bases sitting between them. Germline CDR1 PRHDT, CDR2 FYEKMQ (reference sequence). CDR3 size: 13 residues. Here the CDR3 DNA reads TGTGCCAGCAGCGAACAGGGCCTGAGGGGCTACACCTTC. Its protein product is CASSEQGLRGYTF.

The rearrangement uses TRBV20-1 and TRBJ2-5, with D hard to call. The germline V gene encodes CDR1 DFQATT and CDR2 SNEGSKA (reference sequence). The germline V and J ends were trimmed by 5 bases and 0 bases, with 10 bases remaining between them. This CDR3 comprises 13 residues. CDR3 coding DNA: TGCAGTGCTTCCGACTCCTACCAAGAGACCCAGTACTTC. It yields the protein CSASDSYQETQYF.